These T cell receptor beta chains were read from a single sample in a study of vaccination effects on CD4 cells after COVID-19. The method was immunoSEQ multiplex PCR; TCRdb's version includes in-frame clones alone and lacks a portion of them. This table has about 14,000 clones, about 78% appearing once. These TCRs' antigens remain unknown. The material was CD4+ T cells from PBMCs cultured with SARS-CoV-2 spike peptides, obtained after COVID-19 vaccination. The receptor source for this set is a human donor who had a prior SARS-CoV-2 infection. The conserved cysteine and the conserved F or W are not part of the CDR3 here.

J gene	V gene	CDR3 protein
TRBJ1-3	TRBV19	ASSIDLSGNTIY
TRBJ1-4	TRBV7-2	ASSLGPTGGEEKLF
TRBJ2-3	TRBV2	ASRPDRKGAASTDTQY
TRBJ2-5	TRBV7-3	ASSLRGPETQY
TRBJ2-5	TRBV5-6	ASSLRLPETQY
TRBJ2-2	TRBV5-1	ASSLLGGENTGELF
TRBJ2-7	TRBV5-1	ASSLWQSSYEQY
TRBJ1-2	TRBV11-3	ASSYGPGGDYGYT
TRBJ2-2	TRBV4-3	ASSQDRGLNTGELF
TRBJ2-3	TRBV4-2	ASSQESRDTQY
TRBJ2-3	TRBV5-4	ASSFMAGGSTDTQY